Detailed here is one TCR beta chain. Its specificity is unknown. In nominal health when sampled, donors likely had unrecorded immune exposures nonetheless. The CDR3 spans 15 residues. CDR1 is SGHRS and CDR2 is YFSETQ in the germline V gene. V lost 0 bases and J 3 bases, leaving 13 bases between the germline ends. This entry is derived from a study of cytomegalovirus exposure and HLA in healthy donors. Points from the study as a whole: Follow-up analysis later connected one missense variant in DCLRE1C with trimming of TCR beta V- and J-genes.

Primers for the PCR totalled 60 Vbeta and 13 Jbeta. Here immunoSEQ multiplex PCR was the method, and the copy in TCRdb shows in-frame clones only, minus some. This table holds a few hundred thousand clones, about 80% found once. The gene calls are TRBV5-1 and TRBJ2-7, with TRBD2 as a possible D gene (7 bases). The receptor was derived from a woman aged 35 to 49 in good health and CMV-seronegative. Input material: PBMCs. The chain's CDR3 is CASSLEPGGYYEQYF. CDR3 nucleotide sequence: TGCGCCAGCAGCTTGGAGCCGGGGGGCTACTACGAGCAGTACTTC.